Reported below is one TCR beta chain. Its antigen is unidentified. This sample was included in a study of T cell repertoires in cytomegalovirus infection. Study summary: Indications came from public TCR beta signatures; they pointed to CMV infection and to a matching HLA type.

TCRdb used MiXCR to reprocess the reads, holding one entry per CDR3 protein. The table has about 330,000 distinct CDR3 sequences, approximately 9.5% seen once. CDR3 size: 13 residues. CDR1 is SEHNR and CDR2 is FQNEAQ in the germline V gene (reference sequence). V shed 5 bases, J shed 7 bases, and the junction held 6 bases outside the gene matches. Whole-study findings and limits: HLA-C-restricted CMV-specific TCR beta clonotypes prevailed in the ex vivo response. Pooled public TCR beta family frequency picked out CMV carriers with the relevant HLA.

Sequencing input: PBMCs. The chain uses TRBV7-9 and TRBJ2-5; TRBD1 agrees at 8 bases. The TCR originated in a human donor in good health (CMV status not recorded). Some clones in this sample may be carry-over from other donors' samples. As DNA, the CDR3 is TGTGCCAGCAGCCTGACAGGGGTCGTGACCCAGTACTTC. Amino acid sequence: CASSLTGVVTQYF.